The 24 T cell receptor beta chains given below trace back to one sample, sequenced in a study of technical replicates of blood from a few donors. The method was immunoSEQ multiplex PCR; TCRdb's version includes in-frame clones alone and lacks a portion of them. This repertoire shows approximately 31,000 clones, 90% to 95% found once; its top ten account for 4.1%. Material: PBMCs. The origin of the receptors is a human donor in good health. Some clones in this sample may be carry-over from other donors' samples.

This chain links TRBV6-5 with TRBJ1-3, with D hard to call. The CDR3 is made up of 15 amino acids. Germline lookup yields CDR1 MNHEY and CDR2 SVGAGI. The V end lost 5 bases, the J end lost 0 bases, and 11 bases lay between the germline ends. The DNA of the CDR3 is TGTGCCAGCAGTCGTACAGACAACTCTGGAAACACCATATATTTT. Protein product: CASSRTDNSGNTIYF.

The chain joins TRBV2 to TRBJ1-2; TRBD1 matches 8 bases. Germline V lookup: CDR1 SNHLY, CDR2 FYNNEI. Trimming at V came to 2 bases and at J to 0 bases, leaving 2 bases not matched to a gene. The length of the CDR3 is 15 residues. CDR3 protein: CASSEPDRANYGYTF. CDR3 nucleotides: TGTGCCAGCAGTGAACCGGACAGGGCTAACTATGGCTACACCTTC.

The chain recombines TRBV5-1 with TRBJ1-1, with D perhaps matching TRBD1 (5 bases). The V end was cut by 1 base, the J end by 5 bases, with 12 bases between. Germline CDR1 reads SGHRS; CDR2 reads YFSETQ. This CDR3 comprises 14 residues. The CDR3 loop reads CASSLTGERTEAFF. Here the CDR3 DNA reads TGCGCCAGCAGCTTGACAGGAGAAAGGACTGAAGCTTTCTTT.

The V call is TRBV4-3, the J call TRBJ2-7, with TRBD2 identical over 9 bases. The CDR3 runs to 16 residues. Trimming took 0 bases from V and 7 from J; bases not matched to a gene: 10. Germline loops: CDR1 LGHNA, CDR2 YSLEER. CDR3 nucleotides: TGCGCCAGCAGCCAAGATCGGATTAGCGGGAGCGGGGAGCAGTACTTC. It yields the protein CASSQDRISGSGEQYF.

V is TRBV7-2 and J is TRBJ2-1; the match to TRBD2 covers 7 bases. The CDR3 is 16 residues long. The J segment lost 2 bases and the V segment lost 5 bases, leaving 9 bases of the junction unmatched. Per germline, CDR1 SGHTA and CDR2 FQGNSA. CDR3 residues: CASSLYTGTTYNEQFF. In DNA form, the CDR3 reads TGTGCCAGCAGCCTATACACCGGGACTACCTACAATGAGCAGTTCTTC.

This clone has a single count. As DNA, the CDR3 is TGCGCCAGCAGCCAAGAAGGGGGCCTCTACGAGCAGTACTTC. Its protein product is CASSQEGGLYEQYF. The V and J genes are TRBV4-1 and TRBJ2-7, with 7 bases that match TRBD1. With 0 bases clipped from V and 3 bases from J, the junction kept 2 bases outside the gene matches. The CDR3 is 14 amino acids. CDR1 MGHRA and CDR2 YSYEKL come from the germline V gene.

V gene TRBV25-1 combines with J gene TRBJ2-3; D is perhaps TRBD1 (5 bases). The V end lost 1 base, the J end lost 0 bases, and 11 bases lay between the germline ends. The CDR3 is 16 amino acids. CDR1 and CDR2 from the germline V gene are MGHDK and SYGVNS. The CDR3 spells CASSELRGASTDTQYF. CDR3 bases: TGTGCCAGCAGTGAATTAAGGGGTGCTAGCACAGATACGCAGTATTTT.

The gene calls are TRBV29-1 and TRBJ1-2, with TRBD1 matching over 10 bases. Losses at the gene ends were 6 bases for V and 7 bases for J; bases not matched to a gene: 8. The germline V gene encodes CDR1 SQVTM and CDR2 ANQGSEA. The CDR3 length is 13 residues. The CDR3 coding sequence is TGCAGCGTCGACAGGGACAGGGGTTCTGGCTACACCTTC. Translating it yields CSVDRDRGSGYTF.

The rearrangement uses TRBV4-1 and TRBJ1-2; D may be TRBD1 (6 bases). Germline CDR1 reads MGHRA; CDR2 reads YSYEKL. The ends were cut back, 6 bases at V and 0 bases at J, with 14 bases in the middle. This CDR3 is 15 amino acids long. This CDR3 is CASRFGQLTNYGYTF. The CDR3 DNA reads as TGCGCCAGCAGATTTGGACAGCTTACTAACTATGGCTACACCTTC.

The chain joins TRBV9 to TRBJ1-1, with D possibly being TRBD1 (6 bases). CDR1 is SGDLS and CDR2 is YYNGEE in the germline V gene. There are 13 residues in the CDR3. Trimming removed 3 bases at V and 4 bases at J, with 10 bases between. The CDR3 spells CASSEDRSTEAFF. In nucleotides, the CDR3 is TGTGCCAGCAGCGAAGACAGGAGCACTGAAGCTTTCTTT.

The chain uses TRBV11-2 and TRBJ2-7; D is ambiguous. Germline lookup yields CDR1 SGHAT and CDR2 FQNNGV. The CDR3 spans 13 residues. V was trimmed by 5 bases and J by 3 bases, leaving 11 bases between them. The DNA of the CDR3 is TGTGCCAGCAGCCCCCGGTTCCTCTACGAGCAGTACTTC. As protein: CASSPRFLYEQYF.

This clone appeared a few times. The J gene is TRBJ1-1, the V gene TRBV5-4, with 10 positions matching TRBD1. CDR1 and CDR2 (germline): SGHNT, YYREEE (reference sequence). The CDR3 is 15 amino acids. Trimming cost V 4 bases and J 0 bases; bases outside gene matches: 3. The CDR3 spells CASSSGTGVNTEAFF. The CDR3 DNA reads TGTGCCAGCAGCAGCGGGACAGGGGTGAACACTGAAGCTTTCTTT.

The chain couples TRBV6-5 to TRBJ2-2, with D possibly being TRBD1 (5 bases). The CDR3 has 12 residues. The V gene lost 4 bases and the J gene lost 6 bases, with 6 bases spanning the gap. CDR1 is MNHEY and CDR2 is SVGAGI in the germline V gene. The CDR3 sequence: CASSFRAGELFF. The CDR3 nucleotides read TGTGCCAGCAGTTTCAGGGCCGGGGAGCTGTTTTTT.

The chain joins TRBV4-3 to TRBJ1-6; TRBD1 aligns across 7 bases. CDR3 length: 17 amino acids. Germline CDR1 is LGHNA and CDR2 is YSLEER. V gave up 0 bases and J gave up 7 bases; unmatched junction bases: 9. The CDR3 DNA reads TGCGCCAGCAGCCAAGATTTTTTAGGGGGCGCAAATTCACCCCTCCACTTT. This codes for CASSQDFLGGANSPLHF.

The chain uses TRBV6-4 and TRBJ2-3, with D uncertain. CDR3 length equals 13 residues. Trimming stripped 2 bases from V and 5 bases from J, with 8 bases between. Germline values: CDR1 MRHNA, CDR2 SNTAGT. This CDR3 is CASSDLPQDTQYF. The DNA for the CDR3 is TGTGCCAGCAGTGACCTACCGCAAGATACGCAGTATTTT.

V and J are TRBV5-4 and TRBJ2-3; tentative D call: TRBD1 (6 bases). V was trimmed by 0 bases and J by 4 bases, leaving 9 bases between them. Looked up from germline, CDR1 is SGHNT and CDR2 is YYREEE (reference sequence). The CDR3 runs to 14 residues. The CDR3 loop is CASSLAQGPDTQYF. The CDR3 bases are TGTGCCAGCAGCTTGGCCCAGGGGCCAGATACGCAGTATTTT.

The rearrangement links TRBV9 to TRBJ1-1, with D possibly TRBD1 on 5 matching bases. This CDR3 has 15 residues. Germline V gene lookup returns CDR1 SGDLS and CDR2 YYNGEE. Trimming cost V 4 bases and J 4 bases, with 17 bases left between them. The CDR3 region has the DNA TGTGCCAGCAGCCCAAAAGGGGTGTTAGGCACTGAAGCTTTCTTT. Translating it yields CASSPKGVLGTEAFF.

The genes are TRBV4-1 and TRBJ2-4; 9 bases fit TRBD1. CDR1 and CDR2 (germline): MGHRA, YSYEKL. Trimming cost V 4 bases and J 6 bases; bases outside gene matches: 7. The CDR3 runs 15 residues. In nucleotides, the CDR3 is TGCGCCAGCAGCCTTGGGGGGACAGGGATAAACATTCAGTACTTC. Its translation is CASSLGGTGINIQYF.

This clone was seen a few times. The chain links TRBV19 to TRBJ1-4, with D maybe TRBD1 (5 bases). V was trimmed by 7 bases and J by 7 bases, leaving 19 bases between them. This CDR3 has 15 amino acids. Germline CDR1 and CDR2: LNHDA and SQIVND (reference sequence). CDR3 in DNA: TGTGCCAGTACCCTGAACAGGCAGGGCGCTGAAAAACTGTTTTTT. This gives the protein CASTLNRQGAEKLFF.

The chain links TRBV7-9 to TRBJ1-2, with a possible D match to TRBD1 (6 bases). The germline CDR1 and CDR2 sequences are SEHNR and FQNEAQ (reference sequence). V was pared by 3 bases and J by 8 bases, with 13 bases between. This CDR3 contains 13 residues. CDR3 loop: CASSLRQVLGYTF. The DNA for the CDR3 is TGTGCCAGCAGCTTGAGACAGGTGTTGGGCTACACCTTC.

The gene calls are TRBV27 and TRBJ1-6, with TRBD1 matching over 7 bases. From germline, CDR1 is MNHEY and CDR2 SMNVEV (reference sequence). The CDR3 loop spans 14 amino acids. Unmatched junction bases numbered 5, after V lost 6 bases and J lost 6 bases. In DNA, the CDR3 is TGTGCCAGCAGAGCCGACAGGGCTAATTCACCCCTCCACTTT. This encodes CASRADRANSPLHF.

The V gene is TRBV6-1, the J gene TRBJ1-2, with D perhaps TRBD1 (5 bases). Trimming left V 0 bases short and J 4 bases short, with 12 bases between. CDR1 is MNHNS and CDR2 is SASEGT in the germline V gene. The CDR3 loop spans 15 amino acids. CDR3 region: CASSEAGGDSYGYTF. The CDR3 nucleotides read TGTGCCAGCAGTGAAGCCGGGGGGGATTCCTATGGCTACACCTTC.

The V gene is TRBV19, the J gene TRBJ1-1, with D perhaps TRBD1 (5 bases). This CDR3 is 13 amino acids long. Germline CDR1 LNHDA, CDR2 SQIVND (reference sequence). The germline V and J ends were trimmed by 4 bases and 4 bases, with 10 bases remaining between them. Written as DNA, the CDR3 is TGTGCCAGTAGTACGGGGGGGGGCACTGAAGCTTTCTTT. Its translation: CASSTGGGTEAFF.

The chain combines TRBV5-1 with TRBJ2-7; 9 bases map to TRBD1. V dropped 4 bases and J dropped 4; count of bases not matched to a gene: 9. CDR1 is SGHRS, CDR2 YFSETQ, per germline. The CDR3 spans 15 residues. The CDR3 bases are TGCGCCAGCAGCCGGACAGGGGCAGAAACGTACGAGCAGTACTTC. It translates to CASSRTGAETYEQYF.